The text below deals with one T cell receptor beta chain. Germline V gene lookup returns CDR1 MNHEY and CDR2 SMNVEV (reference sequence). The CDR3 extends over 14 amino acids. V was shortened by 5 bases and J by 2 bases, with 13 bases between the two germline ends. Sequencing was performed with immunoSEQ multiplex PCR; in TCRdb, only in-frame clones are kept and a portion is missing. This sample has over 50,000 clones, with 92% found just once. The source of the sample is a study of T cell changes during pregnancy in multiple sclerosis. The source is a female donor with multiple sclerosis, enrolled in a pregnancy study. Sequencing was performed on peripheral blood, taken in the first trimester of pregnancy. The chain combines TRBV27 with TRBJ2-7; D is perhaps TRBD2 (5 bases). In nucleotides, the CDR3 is TGTGCCAGCAGTCCCCGGGGAGTAACCTACGAGCAGTACTTC. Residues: CASSPRGVTYEQYF.